Below, 9 T cell receptor beta chains from the same sample are listed, as sequenced in a study of cytomegalovirus exposure and HLA in healthy donors. PCR used 60 Vbeta primers and 13 Jbeta primers. Clones were read by immunoSEQ multiplex PCR, and TCRdb kept only the in-frame ones, dropping some. The sample comprises approximately 210,000 clones, 79% of which are singletons, and around 1.6% rests with the top ten. Sequencing was carried out using PBMCs. These receptors came from a girl between 10 and 17 years old in good health and CMV-seropositive.

The chain recombines TRBV5-6 with TRBJ1-2; D is uncertain. Germline CDR1 is SGHDT and CDR2 is YYEEEE. Trimming took off 4 bases at V and 8 bases at J, with 18 bases between the two ends. The CDR3 runs to 14 residues. The CDR3 sequence: CASSPPDGRWGYTF. DNA of the CDR3: TGTGCCAGCAGCCCCCCCGACGGCAGGTGGGGCTACACCTTC.

This clone was observed a few times. V usage is TRBV5-6 and J usage is TRBJ1-2; D remains ambiguous. The ends were cut back, 3 bases at V and 4 bases at J, with 19 bases in the middle. Germline CDR1 SGHDT, CDR2 YYEEEE. This CDR3 region has 16 residues. DNA for the CDR3: TGTGCCAGCAGCTCCGCGGACTTCGGATATGGCTATGGCTACACCTTC. Its protein is CASSSADFGYGYGYTF.

This clone was found once. The J gene is TRBJ1-1, the V gene TRBV11-3; D gene ambiguous. CDR3 length: 14 amino acids. The V end was cut by 4 bases, the J end by 0 bases, with 9 bases between. Germline V gene data show CDR1 as SGHNT and CDR2 as YENEEA. CDR3 nucleotides: TGTGCCAGCAGCTCCGGGTCTATGAACACTGAAGCTTTCTTT. Its protein is CASSSGSMNTEAFF.

The gene calls are TRBV5-1 and TRBJ1-1; 9 bases agree with TRBD1. This CDR3 comprises 15 residues. Germline V lookup: CDR1 SGHRS, CDR2 YFSETQ. V lost 4 bases and J lost 3; bases outside the gene matches: 7. Written as DNA, the CDR3 is TGCGCCAGCAGCGCAACGAGACAGGGGGACACTGAAGCTTTCTTT. Encoded protein: CASSATRQGDTEAFF.

This clone has only a few counts. The chain employs TRBV16 and TRBJ1-1; TRBD1 might be the D (6 bases). The CDR3 covers 15 residues. V was pared by 4 bases and J by 1 base, with 13 bases between. The germline CDR1 and CDR2 sequences are KGHSY and FQNENV. CDR3 coding DNA: TGTGCCAGCAGCCCGCCGGGACACCCGAACACTGAAGCTTTCTTT. Translating gives CASSPPGHPNTEAFF.

The chain couples TRBV12-5 to TRBJ1-2; the match to TRBD1 covers 9 bases. CDR3 length equals 20 residues. CDR1 and CDR2 (germline): LGHNT, FRNRAP. V shed 0 bases, J shed 0 bases, and the junction held 14 bases outside the gene matches. In DNA, the CDR3 is TGTGCTAGTGGTTTGGTACAAATATCGGGACAGGGACACACTAACTATGGCTACACCTTC. Encoded protein: CASGLVQISGQGHTNYGYTF. Full variable domain (rest looked up from reference TRBV12-5 and TRBJ1-2): DARVTQTPRHKVTEMGQEVTMRCQPILGHNTVFWYRQTMMQGLELLAYFRNRAPLDDSGMPKDRFSAEMPDATLATLKIQPSEPRDSAVYFCASGLVQISGQGHTNYGYTFGSGTRLTVV.

V usage is TRBV7-7 and J usage is TRBJ1-1; the D is unclear. Germline values: CDR1 SSHAT, CDR2 FNYEAQ (reference sequence). The CDR3 length is 13 residues. The V gene lost 5 bases and the J gene lost 1 base, with 8 bases spanning the gap. CDR3 sequence: CASSQSKNTEAFF. The CDR3 coding sequence is TGTGCCAGCAGCCAATCAAAGAACACTGAAGCTTTCTTT. The full variable domain, rest sourced from reference TRBV7-7 and TRBJ1-1, is GAGVSQSPRYKVTKRGQDVTLRCDPISSHATLYWYQQALGQGPEFLTYFNYEAQPDKSGLPSDRFSAERPEGSISTLTIQRTEQRDSAMYRCASSQSKNTEAFFGQGTRLTVV.

The chain is built from TRBV5-5 and TRBJ1-4; D unclear. There are 14 residues in the CDR3. Per germline, CDR1 SGHKS and CDR2 YYEKEE (reference sequence). Trimming pared 2 bases from V and 3 bases from J, leaving 8 bases between. CDR3: CASSFGWANEKLFF. For the CDR3, the DNA is TGTGCCAGCAGCTTCGGGTGGGCTAATGAAAAACTGTTTTTT.

The gene calls are TRBV10-3 and TRBJ1-2, with D possibly TRBD1 on 6 matching bases. The CDR3 length is 14 residues. Trimming left V 3 bases short and J 5 bases short, with 13 bases between. From germline, CDR1 is ENHRY and CDR2 SYGVKD. The CDR3 DNA sequence: TGTGCCATCAGTGACTACCCGGGACAATATGGCTACACCTTC. It encodes CAISDYPGQYGYTF.